This TCR beta chain derives from a study of siplizumab effects on memory and regulatory T cells. Study-wide points: Where siplizumab was present, mappable alloreactive CD4+ clones averaged approximately 70% Treg-derived, compared with roughly 30% in controls. Contribution to the alloresponse seemed major for naive T cells, which also seemed more diverse than memory cells.

V was clipped by 7 bases and J by 1 base; unmatched bases: 6. Germline CDR1 ENHRY, CDR2 SYGVKD. The CDR3 length is 15 residues. As regards this clone: Its antigen is unidentified.

Data came from immunoSEQ multiplex PCR; TCRdb stores just in-frame clones and leaves some out. The sample contains under 130,000 clones, 85% to 95% of which appear only once. The material sequenced was CD4+ T cells sorted from blood. The sequence derives from a human donor in good health. The J gene is TRBJ2-1, the V gene TRBV10-3; 8 bases align to TRBD2. CDR3 DNA sequence: TGTGCCATCAAGGAGCGGGGGAATTCCTACAATGAGCAGTTCTTC. Residues: CAIKERGNSYNEQFF.